This record covers a single T cell receptor beta chain. The antigen it binds to is not known. No base-level quality is on record; no much larger clone is a single base apart. The immunoSEQ Assay, a bias-controlled multiplex PCR, was used to amplify TCRbeta CDR3 regions from genomic DNA. As for the original processing: Within the assay, amplification of reference gene primers was used to estimate how many nucleated cells each sample contained. To quantify the absolute abundance of each unique TCRbeta CDR3 rearrangement, sequence reads were collapsed and filtered. Productive Simpson clonality was computed per sample as the square root of Simpson's diversity index over productive rearrangements. This is the immuneACCESS table as TCRdb keeps it, with only in-frame sequences that have V and J called. A part of the clones is gone; compared with another copy, unresolved V genes explain less than half, and the rest is unexplained. V and J calls plus clone size are reproduced from that table; the DNA served to infer D and trimming. The sample table records 200,000 or so clones; about 85% of these occur just once. Jointly, the top ten make up over 9.5% of the sample.

This specimen comes from a study of blood T cell repertoires in COVID-19 (dated by TCRdb to 2018 to 2021). With respect to the entire study: Samples from collaborators originated in the United States, Italy and Spain and spanned both the acute and convalescent phases of COVID-19. A freely available public database, intended as a resource for researchers studying the immune response to SARS-CoV-2, is where the repertoires were released. Nearly every sample came with metadata listing a de-identified subject ID, COVID-19 status, age in years and sex. Where HLA class I and class II types were available, the types were taken from metadata supplied by the sample provider, not from assay-based typing. Samples came from the ongoing ImmuneRACE study (first 160 participants) plus 1,254 subjects from 6 global collaborators. The dataset comprised deeply sampled blood TCRbeta repertoires from subjects exposed to, actively infected with, or recovered from COVID-19. The material from the prospective study consisted of cDNA or gDNA derived from T cells, B-cell-depleted T cells, or PBMCs. Overall results and qualifications from the work: How much clinical and demographic metadata was included differed by source and by participant, and the metadata was provided uncurated.

Trimming removed 3 bases from V and 8 bases from J; the gene matches leave 6 bases unexplained. Its CDR3 holds 14 amino acids, cysteine through phenylalanine. Solely the CDR3 DNA is kept, with 42 bases framed from the first base. The germline V gene encodes CDR1 SGHAT and CDR2 FQNNGV. At one collaborating source in Seattle, patients were enrolled during active infection and were followed longitudinally through the course of disease. Each collaborating institution followed its own protocols to collect whole blood in K2EDTA tubes. For TCRbeta analysis, collaborator samples were shipped as frozen whole blood, as isolated PBMCs, or as DNA extracted from either sample type.

The clonotype originates from an elderly woman with COVID-19, enrolled during active disease. The sequence links TRBV11-2 to TRBJ2-1; TRBD2 aligns with 8 central bases. The specimen sequenced was peripheral blood. The nucleotide sequence is given as TGTGCCAGCAGCTTCCGGCGGGGGGTAGATGAGCAGTTCTTC. This sequence encodes CASSFRRGVDEQFF. Joined to the reference TRBV11-2 and TRBJ2-1 proteins, this CDR3 gives the full variable domain: EAGVAQSPRYKIIEKRQSVAFWCNPISGHATLYWYQQILGQGPKLLIQFQNNGVVDDSQLPKDRFSAERLKGVDSTLKIQPAKLEDSAVYLCASSFRRGVDEQFFGPGTRLTVL.